The 12 T cell receptor beta chains below were found in one sample sequenced in a study of blood T cell repertoires in COVID-19. The protocol was immunoSEQ multiplex PCR, while the TCRdb copy is restricted to in-frame clones and leaves out a portion. The sample consists of about 440,000 clones, approximately 90% of them appearing once. Material: peripheral blood. The receptor source for this set is a woman in her twenties or thirties with acute or convalescent COVID-19.

V gene TRBV27 combines with J gene TRBJ2-7, with 11 bases that match TRBD2. Germline V CDR1 and CDR2: MNHEY, SMNVEV (reference sequence). The ends lost 6 bases at V and 2 bases at J; junction bases unmatched: 3. The CDR3 is 14 amino acids. The CDR3, as DNA: TGTGCCAGCAGCCAGGGACTAGCGGCCTACGAGCAGTACTTC. Amino acids: CASSQGLAAYEQYF.

In DNA, the CDR3 is TGTGCCACCAGTGATAGGGAGGTTCGCCTGGAGACCCAGTACTTC. This gives the protein CATSDREVRLETQYF. This chain joins TRBV24-1 and TRBJ2-5; perhaps TRBD2 as D (6 bases). The CDR3 contains 15 residues. From germline, CDR1 is KGHDR and CDR2 SFDVKD. V was pared by 3 bases and J by 5 bases, with 15 bases between.

This clone was counted a few times. This chain uses TRBV10-1 with TRBJ2-5; 9 bases match TRBD1. The CDR3 is 15 amino acids. Trimming took 3 bases from V and 4 from J; bases not matched to a gene: 6. Germline loops: CDR1 WNHNN, CDR2 SYGVQD (reference sequence). This chain's CDR3 is CASSEGTGWGETQYF. The CDR3 DNA follows: TGCGCCAGCAGTGAAGGGACAGGGTGGGGAGAGACCCAGTACTTC.

The gene calls are TRBV28 and TRBJ2-7; D possibly corresponds to TRBD1 (5 bases). The CDR3 is made up of 16 amino acids. Trimming pared 6 bases from V and 2 bases from J, leaving 20 bases between. In germline, CDR1 is MDHEN, CDR2 SYDVKM. The DNA of the CDR3 is TGTGCCAGCAGGCCTGGGTGGTCAGGGAACACCTACGAGCAGTACTTC. The encoded protein is CASRPGWSGNTYEQYF.

The chain recombines TRBV7-2 with TRBJ1-5, with TRBD1 as a possible D gene (5 bases). The CDR3 has 14 residues. The germline V and J ends were trimmed by 5 bases and 3 bases, with 11 bases remaining between them. CDR1 and CDR2 from the germline V gene are SGHTA and FQGNSA. As DNA, the CDR3 is TGTGCCAGCAGCCCTGACAGCCCCAATCAGCCCCAGCATTTT. Translated, it gives CASSPDSPNQPQHF.

The chain uses TRBV11-2 and TRBJ2-5; a weak D match, TRBD2 (6 bases). The CDR3 is 14 amino acids. The germline CDR1 and CDR2 sequences are SGHAT and FQNNGV. The V end was cut by 2 bases, the J end by 7 bases, with 14 bases between. The CDR3 sequence: CASSLLLGGGTQYF. CDR3 DNA: TGTGCCAGCAGCTTACTTTTGGGGGGTGGGACCCAGTACTTC.

The V gene is TRBV7-2, the J gene TRBJ1-6; 10 bases are shared with TRBD1. Germline lookup yields CDR1 SGHTA and CDR2 FQGNSA. The junction had 8 bases not matched to a gene; V was cut back by 5 bases and J by 7 bases. The CDR3 length is 16 residues. The chain's CDR3 is CASSPRDRGRNSPLHF. CDR3 coding DNA: TGTGCCAGCAGCCCAAGGGACAGGGGCCGAAATTCACCCCTCCACTTT.

The chain carries TRBV4-1 and TRBJ2-5; TRBD2 matches 9 bases. CDR1 is MGHRA and CDR2 is YSYEKL in the germline V gene. Trimming cost V 3 bases and J 5 bases; bases outside gene matches: 10. The CDR3 runs 16 residues. The CDR3 loop is CASSQDQRGAVETQYF. The CDR3, as DNA: TGCGCCAGCAGCCAGGACCAGCGGGGGGCCGTGGAGACCCAGTACTTC.

The chain employs TRBV9 and TRBJ1-1; D possibly corresponds to TRBD1 (6 bases). The V gene's germline CDR1 is SGDLS and CDR2 YYNGEE. The CDR3 is made up of 13 amino acids. Between the trimmed V and J ends, which lost 2 bases and 4 bases, there was a span of 9 bases. The CDR3 sequence: CASSVKQGTEAFF. The CDR3, as DNA: TGTGCCAGCAGCGTTAAACAGGGCACTGAAGCTTTCTTT.

This chain uses TRBV18 with TRBJ2-7; perhaps TRBD2 as D (5 bases). V lost 4 bases to trimming and J lost 5 bases, with 15 bases between them. Germline values: CDR1 KGHSH, CDR2 LQKENI. The CDR3 extends over 14 amino acids. The CDR3 is CASSLRGHSNEQYF. The CDR3 bases are TGTGCCAGCTCACTTCGGGGTCATTCAAACGAGCAGTACTTC.

The chain is built from TRBV7-2 and TRBJ2-2; TRBD2 matches 14 bases. This CDR3 has 18 residues. Germline CDR1 reads SGHTA; CDR2 reads FQGNSA. The V gene end was trimmed by 5 bases and the J gene end by 4 bases; junction bases not matched to a gene: 9. CDR3 in amino acids: CASSVGLAGGLLTGELFF. The CDR3 coding sequence is TGTGCCAGCAGCGTAGGACTAGCGGGGGGCTTACTCACCGGGGAGCTGTTTTTT.

This sequence joins TRBV9 and TRBJ2-3; D remains unclear. In germline, CDR1 is SGDLS, CDR2 YYNGEE. Trimming shortened V by 0 bases and J by 5 bases, and 13 bases separated the two germline ends. CDR3 length: 15 residues. The CDR3 loop is CASSVDGHSGDTQYF. As DNA, the CDR3 is TGTGCCAGCAGCGTAGATGGGCACTCAGGAGATACGCAGTATTTT.